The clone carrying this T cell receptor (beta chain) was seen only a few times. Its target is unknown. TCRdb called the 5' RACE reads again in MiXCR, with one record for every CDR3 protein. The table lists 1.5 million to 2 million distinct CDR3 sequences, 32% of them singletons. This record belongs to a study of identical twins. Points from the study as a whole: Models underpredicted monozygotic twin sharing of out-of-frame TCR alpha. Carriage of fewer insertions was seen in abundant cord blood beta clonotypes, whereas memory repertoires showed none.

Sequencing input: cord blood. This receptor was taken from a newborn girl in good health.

In nucleotides, the CDR3 is TGCAGTGCTAGAGATGCAATAAGTGAAAAACTGTTTTTT. It is translated as CSARDAISEKLFF. The chain employs TRBV20-1 and TRBJ1-4; D gene uncertain. The V end lost 0 bases, the J end lost 7 bases, and 9 bases lay between the germline ends. Germline-derived CDR1 and CDR2 are DFQATT and SNEGSKA (reference sequence). The CDR3 is 13 residues long.